This is a list of T cell receptor beta chains from one sample in a study of cytomegalovirus exposure and HLA in healthy donors. Sequenced by immunoSEQ multiplex PCR; TCRdb stores in-frame clones only, minus some. This table holds around 140,000 clones, approximately 84% found once. Material: PBMCs. Receptors originate from a woman aged 55-75 years in good health and CMV-seropositive. The CDR3 runs from the conserved cysteine through the conserved F or W. The order of the fields is J gene, V gene, D gene, clone size, CDR3 protein, CDR3 DNA. D genes are given only for firm matches. Not every row has a clone size; where given, it reads once, few, many or a size class.

TRBJ1-5	TRBV27	NA	NA	CASSWRGRSNQPQHF	TGTGCCAGCAGTTGGAGAGGGCGATCCAATCAGCCCCAGCATTTT
TRBJ2-7	TRBV4-3	TRBD2	NA	CASSQTSGSYEQYF	TGCGCCAGCAGCCAGACTAGCGGGTCCTACGAGCAGTACTTC
TRBJ1-5	TRBV7-9	TRBD1	NA	CASSPVTGVQPQHF	TGTGCCAGCAGCCCCGTTACAGGGGTACAGCCCCAGCATTTT
TRBJ2-1	TRBV7-8	TRBD1	NA	CASSPGGGRHNEQFF	TGTGCCAGCAGCCCAGGGGGCGGTCGGCACAATGAGCAGTTCTTC
TRBJ2-3	TRBV13	NA	NA	CASSSRDTTDTQYF	TGTGCCAGCAGCTCCCGGGACACCACAGATACGCAGTATTTT
TRBJ2-5	TRBV5-1	TRBD1	NA	CASSTPGQEYF	TGCGCCAGCAGCACGCCGGGACAGGAATACTTC
TRBJ2-3	TRBV27	TRBD2	once	CASSLLTASGGTDTQYF	TGTGCCAGCAGTTTATTAACGGCTAGCGGGGGCACAGATACGCAGTATTTT
TRBJ2-5	TRBV21-1	NA	NA	CASSKDATSDQETQYF	TGTGCCAGCAGCAAAGATGCCACTAGCGACCAAGAGACCCAGTACTTC
TRBJ2-5	TRBV28	TRBD1	NA	CASSLFGTGGETQYF	TGTGCCAGCAGTTTATTCGGGACAGGGGGCGAGACCCAGTACTTC
TRBJ2-1	TRBV7-2	NA	NA	CASSLARRRAVLNEQFF	TGTGCCAGCAGCTTAGCGCGGAGGCGGGCGGTTTTAAATGAGCAGTTCTTC
TRBJ2-3	TRBV1	NA	NA	CTSGGDSGSPSTDTQYF	TGCACCAGCGGGGGGGATAGCGGGTCCCCTAGCACAGATACGCAGTATTTT
TRBJ1-1	TRBV6-6	NA	NA	CASSYNMNTEAFF	TGTGCCAGCAGTTATAATATGAACACTGAAGCTTTCTTT
TRBJ2-1	TRBV10-3	TRBD2	NA	CAIRGTSGSDEQFF	TGTGCCATCAGGGGGACTAGCGGGAGTGATGAGCAGTTCTTC
TRBJ2-3	TRBV7-2	NA	once	CASSLGGLQSTDTQYF	TGTGCCAGCAGCCTAGGGGGACTCCAAAGCACAGATACGCAGTATTTT
TRBJ2-1	TRBV11-2	NA	NA	CASSITNEQFF	TGTGCCAGCAGCATAACTAATGAGCAGTTCTTC
TRBJ1-1	TRBV30	NA	NA	CAWSLNIRGTEAFF	TGTGCCTGGAGTTTAAATATTAGGGGCACTGAAGCTTTCTTT
TRBJ2-7	TRBV7-2	NA	NA	CASSLAQSYEQYF	TGTGCCAGCAGCTTAGCGCAGTCCTACGAGCAGTACTTC
TRBJ2-7	TRBV7-2	NA	NA	CASSLKGRDYEQYF	TGTGCCAGCAGCTTAAAAGGAAGGGACTACGAGCAGTACTTC
TRBJ1-2	TRBV5-6	TRBD1	NA	CASSYLQGDGYTF	TGTGCCAGCAGCTACTTACAGGGGGATGGCTACACCTTC
TRBJ2-1	TRBV28	TRBD1	NA	CASSGWGQGANEQFF	TGTGCCAGCAGTGGATGGGGACAGGGGGCGAATGAGCAGTTCTTC
TRBJ2-1	TRBV29-1	TRBD1	NA	CSVVPRDRVSEQFF	TGCAGCGTTGTCCCCCGGGACAGGGTGAGTGAGCAGTTCTTC
TRBJ2-2	TRBV30	NA	few	CAQRGPGTGELFF	TGTGCCCAGAGAGGGCCGGGCACCGGGGAGCTGTTTTTT
TRBJ1-5	TRBV28	NA	NA	CASRRWAGNDQPQHF	TGTGCCAGCAGACGATGGGCAGGGAACGATCAGCCCCAGCATTTT
TRBJ2-3	TRBV7-9	NA	few	CASSSSSAGAGTDTQYF	TGTGCCAGCAGCTCCTCTAGCGCCGGAGCGGGCACAGATACGCAGTATTTT
TRBJ2-7	TRBV29-1	TRBD2	NA	CSVGGSGPYEQYF	TGCAGCGTTGGGGGTAGCGGGCCCTACGAGCAGTACTTC
TRBJ2-4	TRBV7-9	NA	NA	CASSPVSIQNIQYF	TGTGCCAGCAGCCCCGTCTCTATCCAAAACATTCAGTACTTC
TRBJ1-1	TRBV10-2	TRBD1	few	CASSVTGVTEAFF	TGCGCCAGCAGCGTAACAGGGGTCACTGAAGCTTTCTTT
TRBJ2-7	TRBV30	TRBD2	NA	CAWIGTSSEQYF	TGTGCCTGGATCGGGACTAGCAGTGAGCAGTACTTC